This T cell receptor (beta chain) is from a study of blood T cell repertoires in COVID-19. Assay used: immunoSEQ multiplex PCR; TCRdb lists only in-frame clones, some missing. The data contain roughly 100,000 clones, around nine tenths of them seen just once; the ten biggest clones take up about 3%. Germline V gene lookup returns CDR1 SGHKS and CDR2 YYEKEE (reference sequence). V lost 4 bases to trimming and J lost 3 bases, with 14 bases between them. The CDR3 sequence is 16 residues long. The sample taken for sequencing was peripheral blood. This chain links TRBV5-5 with TRBJ1-6; D is perhaps TRBD1 (6 bases). The sequence was obtained from a man aged 50-59 years with active or convalescent COVID-19. The CDR3 here is CASSLTGQHYNSPLHF. In nucleotides, the CDR3 is TGTGCCAGCAGCCTCACAGGACAGCACTATAATTCACCCCTCCACTTT.